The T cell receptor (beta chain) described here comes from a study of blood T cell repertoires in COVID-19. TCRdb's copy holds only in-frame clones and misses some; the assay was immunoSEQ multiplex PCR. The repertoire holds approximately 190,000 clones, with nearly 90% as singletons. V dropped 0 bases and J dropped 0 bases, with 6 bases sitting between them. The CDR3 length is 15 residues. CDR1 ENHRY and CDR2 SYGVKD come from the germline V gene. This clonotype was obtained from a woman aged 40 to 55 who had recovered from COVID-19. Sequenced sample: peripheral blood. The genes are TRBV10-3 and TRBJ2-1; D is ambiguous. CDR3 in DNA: TGTGCCATCAGTGAGTCAAGGAGCTCCTACAATGAGCAGTTCTTC. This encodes CAISESRSSYNEQFF.